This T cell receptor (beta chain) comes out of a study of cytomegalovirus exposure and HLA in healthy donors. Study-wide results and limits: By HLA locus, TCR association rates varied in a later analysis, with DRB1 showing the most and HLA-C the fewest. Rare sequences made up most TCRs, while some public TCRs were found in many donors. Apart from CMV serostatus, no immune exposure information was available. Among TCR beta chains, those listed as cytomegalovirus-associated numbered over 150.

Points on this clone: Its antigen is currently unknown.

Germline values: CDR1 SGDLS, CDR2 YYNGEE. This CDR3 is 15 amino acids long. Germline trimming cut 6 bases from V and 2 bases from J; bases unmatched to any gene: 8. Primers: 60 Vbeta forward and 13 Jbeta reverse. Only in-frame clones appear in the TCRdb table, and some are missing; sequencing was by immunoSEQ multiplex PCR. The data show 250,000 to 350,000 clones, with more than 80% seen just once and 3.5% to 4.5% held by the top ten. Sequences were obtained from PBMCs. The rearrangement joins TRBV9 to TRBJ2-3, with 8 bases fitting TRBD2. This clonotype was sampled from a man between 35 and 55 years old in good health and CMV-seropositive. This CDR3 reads CASTRSGRTTDTQYF. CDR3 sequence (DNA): TGTGCCAGCACCAGGAGCGGGAGAACCACAGATACGCAGTATTTT.